A single T cell receptor (beta chain) is shown here with its context. The target antigen is unknown. Sequenced by immunoSEQ multiplex PCR; TCRdb stores in-frame clones only, minus some. The data contain around 250,000 clones, approximately 93% of them singletons. The CDR3 is 16 residues long. Trimming removed 0 bases from V and 0 bases from J; junction bases left unmatched: 4. The source of the sample is a study of T cell responses to AZD1222 COVID-19 vaccine. Study conclusions and caveats: Donors were largely white British and mainly female; clonal diversity was possibly underestimated. Repertoire samples came only from after the peak T cell response. Once two AZD1222 doses were given, Spike-specific TCR breadth and depth went up. Seropositivity was recorded at baseline in only a handful of AZD1222 recipients.

The sequence derives from an adult in good health. The chain uses TRBV5-3 and TRBJ2-7, with 9 bases fitting TRBD2. TRBV5-3 is classed as an ORF, of uncertain function. Sequenced here: peripheral blood, sampled on day 0 of AZD1222 vaccination. Here the CDR3 DNA reads TGTGCCAGAAGCTTGGCCGGACTAGCGTACTCCTACGAGCAGTACTTC. Translation: CARSLAGLAYSYEQYF.